This T cell receptor beta chain was identified during a study of T cells in Graves' hyperthyroidism and ophthalmopathy. Amplified TCR beta CDR3 regions derived from RNA transcripts. A first-round RT-PCR of the TCR CDR3 used the HTBI primer set. TCRdb re-derived calls from the multiplex PCR reads in MiXCR, one entry per CDR3 protein. This table has hundreds of thousands of distinct CDR3 sequences, approximately 15% appearing once. Looked up from germline, CDR1 is MNHEY and CDR2 is SMNVEV (reference sequence). Trimming stripped 3 bases from V and 2 bases from J, with 16 bases between. The CDR3 is 16 residues long.

This rearrangement joins TRBV27 to TRBJ1-2; possible D gene TRBD1, 5 bases. The clonotype originates from a man between 18 and 35 years old with Graves' ophthalmopathy. The sample comprised blood. The CDR3 DNA follows: TGTGCCAGCAGTTTTGCCTCAGGGTTTTCCAACTATGGCTACACCTTC. Translated: CASSFASGFSNYGYTF.